This entry describes one T cell receptor (beta chain). Data came from immunoSEQ multiplex PCR; TCRdb stores just in-frame clones and leaves some out. The table has 3,000 or so clones, around four fifths seen once; the top ten hold around 9.1%. Each case's diagnosis was confirmed by two pathologists on H&E. Trimming cost V 2 bases and J 5 bases, with 17 bases left between them. This CDR3 has 16 residues. Looked up from germline, CDR1 is SGHRS and CDR2 is YFSETQ. This sample was taken from a study of immune evolution from preneoplasia to lung adenocarcinoma. This TCR came from a person aged 60-79 years with lung adenocarcinoma. The chain recombines TRBV5-1 with TRBJ2-1; the D gene is possibly TRBD1 (7 bases). Sequenced material: FFPE minimally invasive lung adenocarcinoma tissue. The CDR3 DNA reads as TGCGCCAGCAGCTTAACTGGGGGGACAGCTAACAATGAGCAGTTCTTC. Amino acids: CASSLTGGTANNEQFF.